These 24 T cell receptor beta chains were all obtained from the same sample, sequenced in a study of early T cells in non-severe SARS-CoV-2 infection. From the 5' RACE reads, TCRdb called clonotypes with MiXCR, one entry per CDR3 protein. The sample includes roughly 41,000 distinct CDR3 sequences, 5.8% seen only once; the top ten take around 24%. Sequenced material: whole blood. All receptors derive from an adult who was a healthcare worker with PCR-confirmed SARS-CoV-2 infection or an uninfected control (not recorded which).

The rearrangement joins TRBV7-9 to TRBJ2-1; TRBD2 agrees at 14 bases. With V trimmed by 5 bases and J by 9 bases, 6 bases remained unmatched. This CDR3 is built from 15 residues. Per the germline V gene, CDR1 is SEHNR and CDR2 is FQNEAQ (reference sequence). The CDR3 DNA reads as TGTGCCAGCAGCGCGGGACTAGCGGGAGAGGGTGAGCAGTTCTTC. This encodes CASSAGLAGEGEQFF.

This clonotype has ten or more counts. The chain uses TRBV7-6 and TRBJ1-4; D call uncertain. The CDR3 is 13 residues long. Trimming took off 3 bases at V and 8 bases at J, with 10 bases between the two ends. Germline V lookup: CDR1 SGHVS, CDR2 FNYEAQ. The CDR3 loop reads CASSFFGREKLFF. CDR3 DNA sequence: TGTGCCAGCAGCTTCTTTGGGAGAGAAAAACTGTTTTTT. Complete variable domain (other parts from reference TRBV7-6 and TRBJ1-4): GAGVSQSPRYKVTKRGQDVALRCDPISGHVSLYWYRQALGQGPEFLTYFNYEAQQDKSGLPNDRFSAERPEGSISTLTIQRTEQRDSAMYRCASSFFGREKLFFGSGTQLSVL.

The sample holds one count of this clonotype. Sequence at one end of the junction differs from germline and may be a read error. The chain carries TRBV7-9 and TRBJ1-2; D not certain. Germline CDR1 is SEHNR and CDR2 is FQNEAQ (reference sequence). This CDR3 is built from 13 residues. As DNA, the CDR3 is TGTGCCAGCAGCTTAGGACCATACTATGGCTACGCCTTC. Protein product: CASSLGPYYGYAF.

Ten or more counts support this clonotype. The genes are TRBV29-1 and TRBJ1-2, with TRBD1 matching over 8 bases. Germline lookup yields CDR1 SQVTM and CDR2 ANQGSEA. The V gene end was trimmed by 6 bases and the J gene end by 0 bases; junction bases not matched to a gene: 3. This CDR3 spans 13 amino acids. CDR3 sequence (DNA): TGCAGCGTGTGGACAGGGCCTAACTATGGCTACACCTTC. Protein product: CSVWTGPNYGYTF.

In this sample, this clonotype turned up many times. The rearrangement uses TRBV19 and TRBJ2-2; D possibly corresponds to TRBD1 (6 bases). CDR3 length: 15 residues. V lost 6 bases and J lost 5, with 16 bases in between. Germline V gives CDR1 LNHDA, CDR2 SQIVND (reference sequence). CDR3 sequence reads: CASRLTGPGTGELFF. Here the CDR3 DNA reads TGTGCCAGTAGGTTGACAGGCCCGGGTACCGGGGAGCTGTTTTTT.

In this sample, this clonotype turned up many times. The V call is TRBV5-5, the J call TRBJ1-6, with D possibly matching TRBD1 (5 bases). In germline, CDR1 is SGHKS, CDR2 YYEKEE (reference sequence). Trimming took 0 bases from V and 8 from J, leaving 15 bases between them. The CDR3 sequence is 16 residues long. Here the CDR3 reads CASSLGNGLGDSPLHF. In DNA form, the CDR3 reads TGTGCCAGCAGCTTGGGGAACGGGTTGGGGGATTCACCCCTCCACTTT.

There are many counts of this clonotype. The chain couples TRBV9 to TRBJ2-2; no firm D call. Germline V gives CDR1 SGDLS, CDR2 YYNGEE. V was pared by 2 bases and J by 3 bases, with 8 bases between. This CDR3 has 14 amino acids. The CDR3 loop reads CASSVETYTGELFF. CDR3 coding DNA: TGTGCCAGCAGCGTTGAGACCTACACCGGGGAGCTGTTTTTT.

The rearrangement uses TRBV5-5 and TRBJ2-7; D call uncertain. Trimming pared 0 bases from V and 2 bases from J, leaving 12 bases between. Germline V gene lookup returns CDR1 SGHKS and CDR2 YYEKEE (reference sequence). The CDR3 extends over 15 amino acids. The CDR3 protein is CASSLAGRITYEQYF. The DNA for the CDR3 is TGTGCCAGCAGCTTGGCGGGCAGGATTACCTACGAGCAGTACTTC.

This chain joins TRBV7-2 and TRBJ1-1; D call uncertain. From germline, CDR1 is SGHTA and CDR2 FQGNSA. The germline V and J ends were trimmed by 3 bases and 3 bases, with 5 bases remaining between them. The CDR3 covers 12 residues. CDR3 residues: CASSFFYTEAFF. For the CDR3, the DNA is TGTGCCAGCAGCTTCTTCTACACTGAAGCTTTCTTT.

This clonotype was found many times. The chain couples TRBV12-3 or TRBV12-4 to TRBJ2-1; no reliable D call. CDR3 size: 12 residues. V was pared by 6 bases and J by 4 bases, with 7 bases between. CDR3 protein: CASRGKYNEQFF. Written as DNA, the CDR3 is TGTGCCAGCAGGGGGAAATACAATGAGCAGTTCTTC.

In this sample, this clonotype turned up many times. The rearrangement uses TRBV30 and TRBJ1-2, with D perhaps matching TRBD1 (6 bases). Per germline, CDR1 GTSNPN and CDR2 SVGIG (reference sequence). V was clipped by 6 bases and J by 4 bases, with 21 bases between them. This CDR3 is 15 amino acids long. Here the CDR3 reads CACEGGRGRGYGYTF. CDR3 bases: TGTGCCTGCGAGGGGGGTCGAGGACGTGGCTATGGCTACACCTTC.

Details on this clonotype: With a much larger clone just one base away, this may be a read error. V gene TRBV28 combines with J gene TRBJ2-7; D uncertain. The CDR3 length is 14 residues. Per germline, CDR1 MDHEN and CDR2 SYDVKM. The CDR3 spells CASSLSPAVREVNF. CDR3 bases: TGTGCCAGCAGTTTATCGCCGGCTGTCCGTGAAGTCAACTTC. Variable domain in full (rest from reference TRBV28 and TRBJ2-7): DVKVTQSSRYLVKRTGEKVFLECVQDMDHENMFWYRQDPGLGLRLIYFSYDVKMKEKGDIPEGYSVSREKKERFSLILESASTNQTSMYLCASSLSPAVREVNFGPGTRLTVT.

At least ten counts were recorded for this clonotype. The chain couples TRBV7-3 to TRBJ2-1; 14 nucleotides line up with TRBD2. The CDR3 is made up of 16 amino acids. With 5 bases clipped from V and 7 bases from J, the junction kept 7 bases outside the gene matches. The germline V gene has CDR1 SGHTA and CDR2 FQGTGA. CDR3 in amino acids: CASSRNGLAGGNEQFF. CDR3 DNA sequence: TGTGCCAGCAGCCGAAACGGACTAGCGGGAGGAAATGAGCAGTTCTTC.

This clonotype occurred a few times. This rearrangement joins TRBV7-2 to TRBJ1-2, with 7 nucleotides matching TRBD1. CDR1 and CDR2 from the germline V gene are SGHTA and FQGNSA. The CDR3 has 15 amino acids. Losses at the gene ends were 5 bases for V and 2 bases for J; bases not matched to a gene: 8. CDR3 amino acids: CASSAYRGSNYGYTF. The CDR3 region has the DNA TGTGCCAGCAGCGCATACAGGGGTTCGAACTATGGCTACACCTTC. Complete variable domain (other parts from reference TRBV7-2 and TRBJ1-2): GAGVSQSPSNKVTEKGKDVELRCDPISGHTALYWYRQSLGQGLEFLIYFQGNSAPDKSGLPSDRFSAERTGGSVSTLTIQRTQQEDSAVYLCASSAYRGSNYGYTFGSGTRLTVV.

This clonotype has only a few counts. The chain combines TRBV4-3 with TRBJ2-1; the D gene could be TRBD1 or TRBD2 (5 bases each). This CDR3 has 16 residues. The germline V gene has CDR1 LGHNA and CDR2 YSLEER. V shed 0 bases and J shed 2 bases, with 11 bases lying between them. The CDR3 region is CASSQDIWGTYNEQFF. CDR3 coding DNA: TGCGCCAGCAGCCAAGACATTTGGGGGACCTACAATGAGCAGTTCTTC.

This chain connects TRBV11-2 to TRBJ2-7; 7 bases fit TRBD1. The CDR3 has 14 residues. Germline V gene data show CDR1 as SGHAT and CDR2 as FQNNGV. J gave up 2 bases and V 0 bases, and 1 base lay outside the gene matches. The CDR3, as DNA: TGTGCCAGCAGCTTAGACGGGACAGCCTACGAGCAGTACTTC. Its protein product is CASSLDGTAYEQYF.

This clonotype was recorded many times. The chain is built from TRBV11-2 and TRBJ2-3; no clear D. Germline lookup yields CDR1 SGHAT and CDR2 FQNNGV. This CDR3 comprises 15 residues. V was shortened by 1 base and J by 1 base, with 9 bases between the two germline ends. DNA of the CDR3: TGTGCCAGCAGCTTAGCTGGGTTTGGCACAGATACGCAGTATTTT. Its protein is CASSLAGFGTDTQYF.

This clonotype occurred many times. The rearrangement uses TRBV7-3 and TRBJ2-3; D might be TRBD1 (6 bases). Trimming removed 4 bases from V and 1 base from J, with 15 bases in between. This CDR3 spans 16 amino acids. The V gene's germline CDR1 is SGHTA and CDR2 FQGTGA. CDR3 sequence reads: CASSSTGMIGTDTQYF. As DNA, the CDR3 is TGTGCCAGCAGCTCTACAGGGATGATAGGCACAGATACGCAGTATTTT.

Ten or more counts support this clonotype. The rearrangement joins TRBV27 to TRBJ1-1; D perhaps matches TRBD1 (6 bases). This CDR3 has 13 amino acids. V was trimmed by 4 bases and J by 3 bases, leaving 9 bases between them. Germline V gene sequence: CDR1 MNHEY, CDR2 SMNVEV (reference sequence). Here the CDR3 reads CASSYREDTEAFF. The CDR3 DNA reads TGTGCCAGCAGTTACAGGGAGGACACTGAAGCTTTCTTT.

This clonotype was counted ten times or more. The chain couples TRBV5-6 to TRBJ2-3; 10 bases are shared with TRBD2. J lost 1 base, V lost 2 bases, and 10 bases had no gene match. Germline CDR1 and CDR2: SGHDT and YYEEEE. The CDR3 spans 18 residues. The CDR3 here is CASSLPGLAIVRTDTQYF. CDR3 coding DNA: TGTGCCAGCAGCTTACCGGGACTAGCGATCGTCCGCACAGATACGCAGTATTTT.

In its sample, this clonotype was seen many times. This chain uses TRBV27 with TRBJ2-6; TRBD1 or TRBD2 may be the D gene (5 bases each). Germline-derived CDR1 and CDR2 are MNHEY and SMNVEV (reference sequence). This CDR3 contains 19 residues. Deletions cut 1 base from V and 0 bases from J, with 16 bases between. The CDR3 sequence: CASSLFSPGRPSGANVLTF. CDR3 sequence (DNA): TGTGCCAGCAGTTTATTCAGCCCGGGACGGCCCTCTGGGGCCAACGTCCTGACTTTC.

V is TRBV24-1 and J is TRBJ2-3; D is possibly TRBD2 (5 bases). V was trimmed by 5 bases and J by 6 bases, leaving 8 bases between them. In germline, CDR1 is KGHDR, CDR2 SFDVKD. CDR3 length: 12 amino acids. The DNA for the CDR3 is TGTGCCACCAGTGGGACTGGTGATACGCAGTATTTT. Protein sequence: CATSGTGDTQYF.

This clonotype was picked up many times. This chain uses TRBV20-1 with TRBJ2-1; 7 nucleotides match TRBD1. This CDR3 spans 14 amino acids. CDR1 DFQATT and CDR2 SNEGSKA come from the germline V gene (reference sequence). V lost 0 bases, J lost 6 bases, and 5 bases stayed unmatched. The CDR3 nucleotides read TGCAGTGCTAGAGAAGGGGGCTGGGGCAATGAGCAGTTCTTC. Translating gives CSAREGGWGNEQFF.

This clonotype was detected ten times or more. The chain employs TRBV3-1 and TRBJ2-3, with a tentative D call TRBD2 (5 bases). Germline V lookup: CDR1 LGHDT, CDR2 YNNKEL (reference sequence). This CDR3 spans 16 amino acids. The V end lost 4 bases, the J end lost 1 base, and 15 bases lay between the germline ends. The CDR3 sequence: CASSPDGVGGTDTQYF. CDR3 in DNA: TGTGCCAGCAGCCCCGACGGGGTGGGAGGCACAGATACGCAGTATTTT.